The 22 T cell receptor beta chains in this list originate from one sample, sequenced in a study of early stage breast cancer tumors. Produced via immunoSEQ multiplex PCR; TCRdb's table is partial and in-frame only. The table lists tens of thousands of clones, roughly 81% of them singletons, with 10% in the top ten. Material for sequencing was breast tumor tissue. These receptors were obtained from a person aged 25 to 39 with breast cancer.

The V gene is TRBV29-1, the J gene TRBJ2-1; TRBD1 matches 11 bases. This CDR3 has 13 amino acids. Germline CDR1 reads SQVTM; CDR2 reads ANQGSEA. The ends lost 6 bases at V and 4 bases at J; junction bases unmatched: 2. This chain's CDR3 is CSVGTGGYNEQFF. The CDR3 nucleotides read TGCAGCGTGGGGACAGGGGGGTACAATGAGCAGTTCTTC.

This rearrangement joins TRBV5-6 to TRBJ2-3; D uncertain. Trimming stripped 4 bases from V and 0 bases from J, with 9 bases between. The CDR3 length is 14 residues. CDR1 and CDR2 from the germline V gene are SGHDT and YYEEEE. In DNA, the CDR3 is TGTGCCAGCAGCCGCCCGCTTAGCACAGATACGCAGTATTTT. It specifies CASSRPLSTDTQYF.

The chain recombines TRBV7-2 with TRBJ2-5; no clear D gene. Germline loops: CDR1 SGHTA, CDR2 FQGNSA. Trimming removed 3 bases at V and 5 bases at J, with 4 bases between. This CDR3 has 11 residues. CDR3 in amino acids: CASSFGETQYF. The CDR3 DNA follows: TGTGCCAGCAGCTTTGGCGAGACCCAGTACTTC.

The J gene is TRBJ2-7, the V gene TRBV30, with D possibly matching TRBD2 (6 bases). CDR1 and CDR2 from the germline V gene are GTSNPN and SVGIG (reference sequence). The V end lost 2 bases, the J end lost 4 bases, and 9 bases lay between the germline ends. This CDR3 has 12 residues. For the CDR3, the DNA is TGTGCCTGGAGTATACTAGCATACGAGCAGTACTTC. Protein product: CAWSILAYEQYF.

The chain links TRBV18 to TRBJ2-5; a weak D match, TRBD2 (5 bases). V lost 5 bases and J lost 3, with 13 bases in between. There are 14 residues in the CDR3. From germline, CDR1 is KGHSH and CDR2 LQKENI. CDR3 sequence reads: CASSGLVAKETQYF. In DNA form, the CDR3 reads TGTGCCAGCTCAGGACTGGTTGCTAAAGAGACCCAGTACTTC.

This clone was seen more than once but under ten times. The rearrangement links TRBV11-2 to TRBJ1-2, with 10 positions matching TRBD1. The germline gives CDR1 SGHAT, CDR2 FQNNGV. The CDR3 length is 14 residues. V trimming: 5 bases; J trimming: 4 bases; junction bases outside the gene matches: 4. The CDR3 is CASSPDRGFYGYTF. The CDR3 DNA reads TGTGCCAGCAGCCCGGACAGGGGGTTCTATGGCTACACCTTC.

The chain joins TRBV5-4 to TRBJ2-5; 8 bases line up with TRBD2. V was pared by 4 bases and J by 5 bases, with 4 bases of the junction left unmatched. This CDR3 has 13 amino acids. Germline V CDR1 and CDR2: SGHNT, YYREEE (reference sequence). The CDR3: CASSGGRWETQYF. Here the CDR3 DNA reads TGTGCCAGCAGCGGCGGGAGGTGGGAGACCCAGTACTTC.

This chain links TRBV20-1 with TRBJ1-2, with D uncertain. With 3 bases removed from V and 5 bases from J, the gap between germline ends came to 7 bases. The CDR3 length is 11 residues. Looked up from germline, CDR1 is DFQATT and CDR2 is SNEGSKA (reference sequence). For the CDR3, the DNA is TGCAGTGCTAGCCCCAGTTATGGCTACACCTTC. This gives the protein CSASPSYGYTF.

This chain joins TRBV6-6 and TRBJ2-1, with 8 bases that match TRBD2. Trimming took 5 bases from V and 15 from J; bases not matched to a gene: 15. In germline, CDR1 is MNHNY, CDR2 SVGAGI (reference sequence). This CDR3 spans 14 amino acids. The CDR3 coding sequence is TGTGCCAGCAGTCCCGGGGGGGAGAGCCTCTTTTCGTTCTTC. This sequence encodes CASSPGGESLFSFF.

This chain uses TRBV5-1 with TRBJ2-2; D remains ambiguous. This CDR3 is 13 amino acids long. Germline CDR1 SGHRS, CDR2 YFSETQ. V was clipped by 4 bases and J by 5 bases, with 9 bases between them. The CDR3: CASSMDVTGELFF. CDR3 DNA: TGCGCCAGCAGCATGGACGTAACCGGGGAGCTGTTTTTT.

The chain uses TRBV2 and TRBJ2-7; the D gene is possibly TRBD1 (6 bases). The germline V and J ends were trimmed by 7 bases and 0 bases, with 10 bases remaining between them. Germline CDR1 and CDR2: SNHLY and FYNNEI. CDR3 size: 13 residues. CDR3 in amino acids: CASTLTGSYEQYF. CDR3 nucleotides: TGTGCCAGCACCTTGACAGGCTCCTACGAGCAGTACTTC.

In regard to this clone: No DNA is shown, since the ends of the CDR3 on it are uncertain; the CDR3 is the one TCRdb lists. The chain is built from TRBV6-5 and TRBJ2-5; the DNA was not used to check the table's D call, TRBD1. The CDR3 region is 14 residues in length, termini included. CDR1 is MNHEY and CDR2 is SVGAGI in the germline V gene. CDR3: CASSSSTGWETQYF.

The V call is TRBV18, the J call TRBJ1-1, with a tentative D call TRBD1 (6 bases). There are 16 residues in the CDR3. V was trimmed by 6 bases and J by 1 base, leaving 18 bases between them. CDR1 and CDR2 (germline): KGHSH, LQKENI. The CDR3 DNA sequence: TGTGCCAGCTCCCTGCGACAGGTTACCTGGAACACTGAAGCTTTCTTT. Amino acid sequence: CASSLRQVTWNTEAFF.

This chain uses TRBV10-3 with TRBJ1-1; D not certain. Germline CDR1 reads ENHRY; CDR2 reads SYGVKD. The CDR3 is 15 amino acids. The V and J ends lost 2 bases and 1 base respectively, with 11 bases between them. Here the CDR3 reads CAISERDRRNTEAFF. DNA of the CDR3: TGTGCCATCAGTGAGAGGGATCGACGGAACACTGAAGCTTTCTTT.

The J gene is TRBJ2-7, the V gene TRBV7-2; D unclear. Germline V CDR1 and CDR2: SGHTA, FQGNSA. This CDR3 region has 11 residues. The germline V and J ends were trimmed by 1 base and 5 bases, with 3 bases remaining between them. The DNA for the CDR3 is TGTGCCAGCAGCTTAGTCCACGAGCAGTACTTC. Its protein is CASSLVHEQYF.

This clone was detected a few times. The J gene is TRBJ1-1, the V gene TRBV30, with 9 bases identical to TRBD1. CDR1 and CDR2 from the germline V gene are GTSNPN and SVGIG (reference sequence). The V segment lost 5 bases and the J segment 2 bases; nucleotides outside the gene matches: 6. The CDR3 contains 14 residues. CDR3 in amino acids: CAWGGDRDNTEAFF. CDR3 DNA sequence: TGTGCCTGGGGGGGGGACAGGGACAACACTGAAGCTTTCTTT. The complete variable domain, with remaining parts taken from reference TRBV30 and TRBJ1-1, reads SQTIHQWPATLVQPVGSPLSLECTVEGTSNPNLYWYRQAAGRGLQLLFYSVGIGQISSEVPQNLSASRPQDRQFILSSKKLLLSDSGFYLCAWGGDRDNTEAFFGQGTRLTVV.

The rearrangement uses TRBV5-8 and TRBJ2-5; 12 bases fit TRBD2. J was trimmed by 5 bases and V by 3 bases; bases with no gene match: 8. There are 16 residues in the CDR3. Germline CDR1 and CDR2: SGHTS and YDEGEE. CDR3 residues: CASSSRLAGVEETQYF. CDR3 nucleotide sequence: TGTGCCAGCAGCTCCCGACTAGCGGGAGTAGAGGAGACCCAGTACTTC.

V and J are TRBV5-1 and TRBJ2-1; D gene unclear. The germline gives CDR1 SGHRS, CDR2 YFSETQ. This CDR3 comprises 12 residues. Between the trimmed V and J ends, which lost 4 bases and 9 bases, there was a span of 11 bases. The chain's CDR3 is CASSGFGGEQFF. The CDR3 DNA reads TGCGCCAGCAGCGGCTTTGGTGGTGAGCAGTTCTTC.

V usage is TRBV30 and J usage is TRBJ1-2, with D uncertain. Germline-derived CDR1 and CDR2 are GTSNPN and SVGIG (reference sequence). V was trimmed by 5 bases and J by 4 bases, leaving 14 bases between them. The CDR3 is made up of 13 amino acids. CDR3 in DNA: TGTGCCTGGGAACTTTCTCCGGTCTATGGCTACACCTTC. This codes for CAWELSPVYGYTF.

This clone was detected a few times. The chain is built from TRBV5-1 and TRBJ1-2; 9 bases are shared with TRBD1. The CDR3 totals 14 residues. V was pared by 6 bases and J by 4 bases, with 7 bases of the junction left unmatched. Germline CDR1 SGHRS, CDR2 YFSETQ. CDR3 amino acids: CASTQTGGGYGYTF. CDR3 coding DNA: TGCGCCAGCACCCAGACAGGGGGTGGCTATGGCTACACCTTC.

This clone was recorded only once. J is TRBJ1-4 and V is TRBV19, with 8 positions matching TRBD1. The CDR3 is made up of 17 amino acids. The junction had 11 bases not matched to a gene; V was cut back by 7 bases and J by 1 base. The V gene's germline CDR1 is LNHDA and CDR2 SQIVND (reference sequence). CDR3 amino acids: CASIGQGDPGTNEKLFF. For the CDR3, the DNA is TGTGCCAGTATAGGACAGGGAGATCCGGGAACTAATGAAAAACTGTTTTTT.

The sample holds one count of this clone. The chain links TRBV18 to TRBJ2-3; the match to TRBD1 covers 7 bases. V dropped 6 bases and J dropped 6; count of bases not matched to a gene: 15. This CDR3 has 16 amino acids. Germline CDR1 reads KGHSH; CDR2 reads LQKENI. Here the CDR3 reads CASSAQTGRGADTQYF. Written as DNA, the CDR3 is TGTGCCAGCTCGGCACAGACAGGGAGAGGCGCGGATACGCAGTATTTT.